The 31 T cell receptor beta chains reported below all come from one sample, sequenced in a study of cytomegalovirus exposure and HLA in healthy donors (dated 2017 in TCRdb). The library was built by means of the immunoSEQ multiplex PCR assay. The multiplex PCR relied on a mix of 60 forward primers for TCR Vbeta segments and 13 reverse primers for TCR Jbeta segments. Imported from immuneACCESS, the table was reduced by TCRdb to in-frame sequences with V and J called. These copies leave out some clones; in studies compared against another copy, an unresolved V gene accounts for under half, and the cause of the remainder is not known. The table of this sample itemizes tens of thousands of clones. The leading ten clones occupy 17% of the sample. The sequenced material came from PBMCs. The source of these receptors is a male donor in good health and CMV-seropositive.

The chain joins TRBV27 to TRBJ1-5; D is ambiguous. The length of the CDR3 is 13 residues. V lost 2 bases and J 5 bases, leaving 7 bases between the germline ends. Germline V CDR1 and CDR2: MNHEY, SMNVEV (reference sequence). CDR3: CASSLGGDQPQHF. CDR3 bases: TGTGCCAGCAGTTTAGGAGGTGATCAGCCCCAGCATTTT.

The rearrangement links TRBV25-1 to TRBJ1-3, with TRBD1 identical over 7 bases. The CDR3 is 15 residues long. Trimming removed 8 bases from V and 4 bases from J; junction bases left unmatched: 11. Looked up from germline, CDR1 is MGHDK and CDR2 is SYGVNS. The CDR3, as DNA: TGTGCCAGCGGGCGACAGGGATCGTCCGGAAACACCATATATTTT. It yields the protein CASGRQGSSGNTIYF.

This chain connects TRBV6-1 to TRBJ1-1; TRBD1 agrees at 10 bases. The CDR3 covers 15 residues. V lost 8 bases, J lost 1 base, and 7 bases stayed unmatched. Looked up from germline, CDR1 is MNHNS and CDR2 is SASEGT. The CDR3 sequence is CASLGTGDPNTEAFF. The CDR3 bases are TGTGCCAGCTTAGGGACAGGGGACCCGAACACTGAAGCTTTCTTT.

The gene calls are TRBV30 and TRBJ1-2, with TRBD1 matching 8 bases. The CDR3 has 16 amino acids. In germline, CDR1 is GTSNPN, CDR2 SVGIG (reference sequence). V dropped 5 bases and J dropped 6; count of bases not matched to a gene: 17. CDR3 DNA sequence: TGTGCCTGGGCAGTGGGACAGGCGGCCTGGGGGGATGGCTACACCTTC. It yields the protein CAWAVGQAAWGDGYTF.

V gene TRBV28 combines with J gene TRBJ2-7; 7 bases are a match to TRBD1. The germline gives CDR1 MDHEN, CDR2 SYDVKM. V lost 5 bases, J lost 3 bases, and 7 bases stayed unmatched. This CDR3 spans 14 amino acids. CDR3 loop: CASSGDRWVYEQYF. Here the CDR3 DNA reads TGTGCCAGCAGTGGGGACAGATGGGTCTACGAGCAGTACTTC.

The chain joins TRBV5-1 to TRBJ2-7, with 9 bases that match TRBD1. The CDR3 has 15 amino acids. Germline V gene sequence: CDR1 SGHRS, CDR2 YFSETQ. V dropped 2 bases and J dropped 2; count of bases not matched to a gene: 5. CDR3 amino acids: CASSFGTGLAYEQYF. DNA of the CDR3: TGCGCCAGCAGCTTTGGGACAGGGTTAGCCTACGAGCAGTACTTC. The full variable domain, in which reference TRBV5-1 and TRBJ2-7 provide the parts outside the CDR3, is KAGVTQTPRYLIKTRGQQVTLSCSPISGHRSVSWYQQTPGQGLQFLFEYFSETQRNKGNFPGRFSGRQFSNSRSEMNVSTLELGDSALYLCASSFGTGLAYEQYFGPGTRLTVT.

The chain uses TRBV28 and TRBJ2-3; D is perhaps TRBD2 (7 bases). The CDR3 contains 14 residues. The V end was cut by 7 bases, the J end by 6 bases, with 17 bases between. Germline V gene lookup returns CDR1 MDHEN and CDR2 SYDVKM. The CDR3 protein is CASNTVGGADTQYF. DNA of the CDR3: TGTGCCAGCAATACCGTGGGGGGGGCGGATACGCAGTATTTT.

The chain carries TRBV19 and TRBJ1-3; D is unresolved. V lost 7 bases and J 4 bases, leaving 14 bases between the germline ends. This CDR3 has 14 amino acids. Germline CDR1 and CDR2: LNHDA and SQIVND (reference sequence). CDR3 amino acids: CASTPEAAGNTIYF. The DNA for the CDR3 is TGTGCCAGTACTCCCGAAGCGGCAGGAAACACCATATATTTT.

The genes are TRBV18 and TRBJ2-7, with 11 bases matching TRBD2. V dropped 6 bases and J dropped 7; count of bases not matched to a gene: 2. CDR1 and CDR2 (germline): KGHSH, LQKENI. This CDR3 is 12 amino acids long. The CDR3 DNA is TGTGCCAGCTCGGCTAGCGGGGGGGAGCAGTACTTC. It yields the protein CASSASGGEQYF. Using reference TRBV18 and TRBJ2-7 for the parts outside the CDR3, the full variable domain is NAGVMQNPRHLVRRRGQEARLRCSPMKGHSHVYWYRQLPEEGLKFMVYLQKENIIDESGMPKERFSAEFPKEGPSILRIQQVVRGDSAAYFCASSASGGEQYFGPGTRLTVT.

The chain combines TRBV11-2 with TRBJ1-2; D possibly corresponds to TRBD1 (5 bases). The CDR3 has 15 residues. The germline CDR1 and CDR2 sequences are SGHAT and FQNNGV. V was shortened by 5 bases and J by 2 bases, with 15 bases between the two germline ends. The CDR3 DNA reads as TGTGCCAGCAGCCTAACTACAGGAACCAACTATGGCTACACCTTC. It translates to CASSLTTGTNYGYTF.

The V gene is TRBV11-2, the J gene TRBJ1-5; D gene uncertain. There are 14 residues in the CDR3. Trimming took off 0 bases at V and 4 bases at J, with 7 bases between the two ends. The germline gives CDR1 SGHAT, CDR2 FQNNGV. In DNA, the CDR3 is TGTGCCAGCAGCTTAGATCAGGTGAATCAGCCCCAGCATTTT. Translation: CASSLDQVNQPQHF.

The chain employs TRBV18 and TRBJ1-2, with 8 bases matching TRBD1. CDR3 size: 15 residues. The germline gives CDR1 KGHSH, CDR2 LQKENI. Trimming cost V 4 bases and J 1 base; bases outside gene matches: 5. In nucleotides, the CDR3 is TGTGCCAGCTCACTCGTGACAGGGGATAACTATGGCTACACCTTC. It is translated as CASSLVTGDNYGYTF.

The chain has TRBV5-1 and TRBJ1-1; D unclear. Germline V CDR1 and CDR2: SGHRS, YFSETQ. The CDR3 spans 13 residues. The V end was cut by 2 bases, the J end by 5 bases, with 10 bases between. The CDR3 protein is CASSFAVGTEAFF. The CDR3 DNA reads as TGCGCCAGCAGCTTCGCAGTCGGGACTGAAGCTTTCTTT.

The V gene is TRBV19, the J gene TRBJ2-3, with a possible D match to TRBD2 (6 bases). The CDR3 covers 15 residues. The germline CDR1 and CDR2 sequences are LNHDA and SQIVND (reference sequence). The ends were cut back, 6 bases at V and 5 bases at J, with 18 bases in the middle. CDR3 sequence reads: CASRWGGAKRDTQYF. The CDR3 DNA sequence: TGTGCCAGTAGGTGGGGCGGGGCGAAACGAGATACGCAGTATTTT.

The chain combines TRBV28 with TRBJ1-3; no reliable D call. Between the trimmed V and J ends, which lost 4 bases and 0 bases, there was a span of 7 bases. There are 14 residues in the CDR3. Looked up from germline, CDR1 is MDHEN and CDR2 is SYDVKM. The CDR3 protein is CASSSQFSGNTIYF. CDR3 in DNA: TGTGCCAGCAGTTCCCAGTTCTCTGGAAACACCATATATTTT.

The genes are TRBV29-1 and TRBJ1-1; D might be TRBD1 (5 bases). The CDR3 loop spans 13 amino acids. Germline V gene data show CDR1 as SQVTM and CDR2 as ANQGSEA. V lost 7 bases and J 5 bases, leaving 17 bases between the germline ends. The CDR3 bases are TGCAGCGCCAAATTGGGGGGAGGGACTGAAGCTTTCTTT. Amino acid sequence: CSAKLGGGTEAFF. Looking up the rest from reference TRBV29-1 and TRBJ1-1 gives the full variable domain: SAVISQKPSRDICQRGTSLTIQCQVDSQVTMMFWYRQQPGQSLTLIATANQGSEATYESGFVIDKFPISRPNLTFSTLTVSNMSPEDSSIYLCSAKLGGGTEAFFGQGTRLTVV.

The chain uses TRBV6-1 and TRBJ2-3; no clear D. Per the germline V gene, CDR1 is MNHNS and CDR2 is SASEGT. V was clipped by 4 bases and J by 1 base, with 6 bases between them. The CDR3 contains 13 residues. The CDR3 region is CASSVLRTDTQYF. For the CDR3, the DNA is TGTGCCAGCAGTGTACTCCGCACAGATACGCAGTATTTT.

This CDR3 reads CASSLQENTEAFF. The CDR3 DNA sequence: TGCGCCAGCAGCTTACAGGAGAACACTGAAGCTTTCTTT. The chain joins TRBV5-1 to TRBJ1-1; TRBD1 is a possible D gene (5 bases). In germline, CDR1 is SGHRS, CDR2 YFSETQ. V gave up 2 bases and J gave up 1 base, with 6 bases separating them. There are 13 residues in the CDR3. The whole variable domain, remainder taken from reference TRBV5-1 and TRBJ1-1, is KAGVTQTPRYLIKTRGQQVTLSCSPISGHRSVSWYQQTPGQGLQFLFEYFSETQRNKGNFPGRFSGRQFSNSRSEMNVSTLELGDSALYLCASSLQENTEAFFGQGTRLTVV.

The V and J genes are TRBV30 and TRBJ1-6, with no clear D. CDR3 length: 13 amino acids. V was trimmed by 4 bases and J by 8 bases, leaving 12 bases between them. In germline, CDR1 is GTSNPN, CDR2 SVGIG (reference sequence). The CDR3 nucleotides read TGTGCCTGGACCGGGGTCCCTGATTCACCCCTCCACTTT. Translation gives CAWTGVPDSPLHF.

The chain links TRBV25-1 to TRBJ1-5; the match to TRBD1 covers 7 bases. Germline V gives CDR1 MGHDK, CDR2 SYGVNS. The V and J ends lost 3 bases and 6 bases, in that order; junction bases with no gene match: 2. This CDR3 has 13 amino acids. In nucleotides, the CDR3 is TGTGCCAGCAGTGAGACAGGGAGTCAGCCCCAGCATTTT. It yields the protein CASSETGSQPQHF.

The J gene is TRBJ2-5, the V gene TRBV4-1, with D possibly being TRBD1 (6 bases). V was trimmed by 5 bases and J by 2 bases, leaving 9 bases between them. CDR3 length: 13 residues. Germline CDR1 MGHRA, CDR2 YSYEKL. The DNA of the CDR3 is TGCGCCAGCAGCAACAGGGAGCAAGAGACCCAGTACTTC. This gives the protein CASSNREQETQYF.

This chain uses TRBV11-2 with TRBJ1-1, with D uncertain. CDR3 size: 16 residues. V lost 2 bases and J lost 1, with 14 bases in between. The germline V gene encodes CDR1 SGHAT and CDR2 FQNNGV. The CDR3 loop reads CASSLRFGVSNTEAFF. In DNA, the CDR3 is TGTGCCAGCAGCTTACGATTCGGGGTTTCGAACACTGAAGCTTTCTTT.

The V and J genes are TRBV28 and TRBJ1-5; 8 nucleotides line up with TRBD1. Germline V gene data show CDR1 as MDHEN and CDR2 as SYDVKM. CDR3 size: 17 residues. The junction had 8 bases not matched to a gene; V was cut back by 4 bases and J by 0 bases. The CDR3 DNA reads as TGTGCCAGCAGTTATACCCACGGACAGGGTAGCAATCAGCCCCAGCATTTT. It is translated as CASSYTHGQGSNQPQHF.

This chain uses TRBV6-5 with TRBJ1-5; possible D gene TRBD1, 6 bases. Per the germline V gene, CDR1 is MNHEY and CDR2 is SVGAGI. Trimming took 6 bases from V and 6 from J, leaving 12 bases between them. This CDR3 comprises 13 residues. CDR3 amino acids: CASSLAGAQPQHF. Here the CDR3 DNA reads TGTGCCAGCAGCCTGGCAGGGGCTCAGCCCCAGCATTTT.

J is TRBJ1-5 and V is TRBV4-2, with D hard to call. V lost 1 base and J 0 bases, leaving 7 bases between the germline ends. The CDR3 is 15 amino acids. Germline V gene data show CDR1 as LGHNA and CDR2 as YNFKEQ. CDR3 region: CASSQVSDSNQPQHF. The CDR3, as DNA: TGTGCCAGCAGCCAAGTCAGTGATAGCAATCAGCCCCAGCATTTT.

This chain uses TRBV9 with TRBJ2-1; TRBD2 matches at 9 bases. In germline, CDR1 is SGDLS, CDR2 YYNGEE. V lost 1 base and J lost 7; bases outside the gene matches: 6. The CDR3 totals 15 residues. CDR3 coding DNA: TGTGCCAGCAGCGTAACAGCGGGGGGTATAAATGAGCAGTTCTTC. Its translation: CASSVTAGGINEQFF.

V gene TRBV5-1 combines with J gene TRBJ2-7; 9 bases agree with TRBD2. V shed 1 base, J shed 5 bases, and the junction held 7 bases outside the gene matches. The CDR3 has 15 amino acids. Germline V gene lookup returns CDR1 SGHRS and CDR2 YFSETQ. Here the CDR3 reads CASSLNGGGADEQYF. In DNA form, the CDR3 reads TGCGCCAGCAGCTTGAACGGCGGGGGGGCCGACGAGCAGTACTTC.

The J gene is TRBJ1-1, the V gene TRBV5-1; 8 bases fit TRBD1. The CDR3 is 14 amino acids. Germline V gene lookup returns CDR1 SGHRS and CDR2 YFSETQ. Trimming removed 3 bases from V and 4 bases from J; junction bases left unmatched: 5. CDR3 coding DNA: TGCGCCAGCAGCTCCTTCAGGGGGCTCACTGAAGCTTTCTTT. It encodes CASSSFRGLTEAFF.

J is TRBJ1-1 and V is TRBV2; no reliable D call. Germline loops: CDR1 SNHLY, CDR2 FYNNEI. The CDR3 has 13 amino acids. Trimming removed 10 bases from V and 5 bases from J, with 17 bases in between. The CDR3 loop reads CATRGFGRTEAFF. The CDR3 region has the DNA TGTGCCACCCGTGGGTTCGGGAGAACTGAAGCTTTCTTT.

V gene TRBV19 combines with J gene TRBJ1-2, with 7 bases identical to TRBD1. The CDR3 contains 17 residues. The germline V gene encodes CDR1 LNHDA and CDR2 SQIVND (reference sequence). V lost 5 bases, J lost 0 bases, and 12 bases stayed unmatched. The CDR3 sequence is CASSSLGTEGTNYGYTF. The CDR3, as DNA: TGTGCCAGTAGTTCCCTGGGGACAGAGGGGACTAACTATGGCTACACCTTC.

The rearrangement joins TRBV4-1 to TRBJ1-1; maybe TRBD1 (6 bases). CDR3 size: 15 residues. Germline assignment: CDR1 MGHRA and CDR2 YSYEKL. Trimming stripped 0 bases from V and 3 bases from J, with 11 bases between. CDR3 in amino acids: CASSQEGGGDTEAFF. As DNA, the CDR3 is TGCGCCAGCAGCCAAGAGGGAGGGGGGGACACTGAAGCTTTCTTT.